What follows are 17 T cell receptor beta chains derived from one specimen sequenced in a study of T-cell memory formation after mild COVID-19. TCRdb reanalysed the 5' RACE reads using MiXCR and keeps one entry per CDR3 protein. The sample holds 100,000 to 150,000 distinct CDR3 sequences, approximately 15% seen once. Source material: PBMCs or a T cell subset sorted from them (not recorded which). Receptor source: a man aged 18 to 35 who had mild COVID-19 (a few samples of this study predate the infection). Cell type and time point are not known.

The V gene is TRBV5-1, the J gene TRBJ2-3; D may be TRBD1 (5 bases). Trimming cost V 0 bases and J 3 bases, with 8 bases left between them. The germline V gene has CDR1 SGHRS and CDR2 YFSETQ. CDR3 size: 14 residues. The CDR3 loop reads CASSLEPGTDTQYF. CDR3 nucleotides: TGCGCCAGCAGCTTGGAGCCAGGGACAGATACGCAGTATTTT.

This clonotype has at least ten counts. The V and J genes are TRBV18 and TRBJ2-7, with 7 bases identical to TRBD1. There are 15 residues in the CDR3. V lost 4 bases, J lost 6 bases, and 12 bases stayed unmatched. Germline lookup yields CDR1 KGHSH and CDR2 LQKENI. The CDR3 DNA reads as TGTGCCAGCTCACGGACAGGTTTGATCTCTTCCGAGCAGTACGTC. It specifies CASSRTGLISSEQYV.

There are a few counts of this clonotype. This chain connects TRBV24-1 to TRBJ1-5; tentatively, D is TRBD1 (5 bases). Trimming stripped 9 bases from V and 14 bases from J, with 13 bases between. The CDR3 has 10 amino acids. Germline CDR1 reads KGHDR; CDR2 reads SFDVKD. Here the CDR3 DNA reads TGTGCCACCCCCCGGGACGTAGAGCATTTT. Translation: CATPRDVEHF.

The V and J genes are TRBV20-1 and TRBJ1-1; 7 bases map to TRBD1. This CDR3 contains 13 residues. Germline V gives CDR1 DFQATT, CDR2 SNEGSKA (reference sequence). With V trimmed by 6 bases and J by 7 bases, 11 bases remained unmatched. This CDR3 is CSASGGGAVEAFF. As DNA, the CDR3 is TGCAGTGCGAGTGGAGGGGGCGCGGTTGAAGCTTTCTTT.

The J gene is TRBJ1-5, the V gene TRBV7-2; D remains ambiguous. The germline V gene has CDR1 SGHTA and CDR2 FQGNSA. Trimming took 0 bases from V and 7 from J, leaving 10 bases between them. This CDR3 contains 14 residues. The CDR3 loop is CASSLAPEQQPQHF. The CDR3 nucleotides are TGTGCCAGCAGCTTAGCGCCAGAGCAACAGCCCCAGCATTTT.

This clonotype appeared a few times. The V call is TRBV6-1, the J call TRBJ2-2; 7 nucleotides agree with TRBD1. Looked up from germline, CDR1 is MNHNS and CDR2 is SASEGT. V lost 1 base and J lost 2; bases outside the gene matches: 7. The CDR3 runs 17 residues. The CDR3 DNA reads as TGTGCCAGCAGTGAAGTCCTACAGGGGCGAAACACCGGGGAGCTGTTTTTT. It yields the protein CASSEVLQGRNTGELFF.

This clonotype was counted once. The rearrangement uses TRBV7-2 and TRBJ1-2, with TRBD1 as a possible D gene (6 bases). V lost 1 base to trimming and J lost 3 bases, with 18 bases between them. The CDR3 is 17 residues long. Germline loops: CDR1 SGHTA, CDR2 FQGNSA. The CDR3: CASSLGVGGLDDYGYTF. DNA for the CDR3: TGTGCCAGCAGCTTAGGAGTCGGGGGGCTAGATGACTATGGCTACACCTTC.

This chain connects TRBV6-6 to TRBJ2-3, with D hard to call. V gave up 6 bases and J gave up 6 bases, with 10 bases separating them. Germline values: CDR1 MNHNY, CDR2 SVGAGI (reference sequence). The length of the CDR3 is 12 residues. The CDR3 sequence is CASRAPADTQYF. CDR3 bases: TGTGCCAGCAGGGCCCCCGCGGATACGCAGTATTTT.

This clonotype came up once. The chain combines TRBV4-1 with TRBJ2-1; the D gene is possibly TRBD1 (6 bases). The CDR3 consists of 15 residues. Germline CDR1 reads MGHRA; CDR2 reads YSYEKL. V lost 0 bases to trimming and J lost 3 bases, with 9 bases between them. The CDR3, as DNA: TGCGCCAGCAGCCAAGAAGGGACATACTACAATGAGCAGTTCTTC. It yields the protein CASSQEGTYYNEQFF.

This clonotype was counted between two and nine times. The genes are TRBV7-2 and TRBJ2-5; 7 positions agree with TRBD1. The CDR3 is made up of 14 amino acids. The ends lost 6 bases at V and 2 bases at J; junction bases unmatched: 6. Germline lookup yields CDR1 SGHTA and CDR2 FQGNSA. The CDR3 coding sequence is TGTGCCAGCAGGGATAACAGGGGACAAGAGACCCAGTACTTC. Translated: CASRDNRGQETQYF.

This clonotype was found many times. V gene TRBV7-3 combines with J gene TRBJ2-5, with 7 bases matching TRBD1. Germline V gene sequence: CDR1 SGHTA, CDR2 FQGTGA. The V segment lost 5 bases and the J segment 5 bases; nucleotides outside the gene matches: 5. The CDR3 is 13 residues long. For the CDR3, the DNA is TGTGCCAGCAGCCCCGAGGGGGCTGAGACCCAGTACTTC. It is translated as CASSPEGAETQYF.

This rearrangement joins TRBV3-1 to TRBJ2-2; 12 nucleotides agree with TRBD2. V dropped 4 bases and J dropped 4; count of bases not matched to a gene: 1. Per germline, CDR1 LGHDT and CDR2 YNNKEL (reference sequence). This CDR3 spans 15 amino acids. CDR3 region: CASSPTSGGTGELFF. The CDR3 DNA reads TGTGCCAGCAGCCCGACTAGCGGGGGCACCGGGGAGCTGTTTTTT. The full variable domain, rest sourced from reference TRBV3-1 and TRBJ2-2, is DTAVSQTPKYLVTQMGNDKSIKCEQNLGHDTMYWYKQDSKKFLKIMFSYNNKELIINETVPNRFSPKSPDKAHLNLHINSLELGDSAVYFCASSPTSGGTGELFFGEGSRLTVL.

This clonotype was detected a few times. V and J are TRBV11-2 and TRBJ2-5; 11 nucleotides align to TRBD2. V dropped 2 bases and J dropped 1; count of bases not matched to a gene: 6. There are 17 residues in the CDR3. In germline, CDR1 is SGHAT, CDR2 FQNNGV. The CDR3 sequence: CASSLLAGGLLQETQYF. In DNA, the CDR3 is TGTGCCAGCAGCTTACTAGCGGGGGGTCTCCTCCAAGAGACCCAGTACTTC.

This clonotype occurred many times. This chain links TRBV7-2 with TRBJ2-3; the D call may be TRBD1 or TRBD2 (6 bases each). CDR3 size: 15 residues. Trimming removed 1 base from V and 2 bases from J, with 10 bases in between. Germline V gene lookup returns CDR1 SGHTA and CDR2 FQGNSA. The CDR3 DNA reads as TGTGCCAGCAGCTTAGTAGGGGGGCCCACAGATACGCAGTATTTT. Translated: CASSLVGGPTDTQYF.

This clonotype appeared a few times. This sequence joins TRBV4-1 and TRBJ2-3; 7 nucleotides line up with TRBD2. The CDR3 covers 14 residues. V gave up 3 bases and J gave up 3 bases; unmatched junction bases: 3. CDR1 is MGHRA, CDR2 YSYEKL, per germline. The CDR3 is CASSQVLATDTQYF. CDR3 DNA sequence: TGCGCCAGCAGCCAGGTACTAGCGACAGATACGCAGTATTTT.

The chain recombines TRBV2 with TRBJ2-7; D not certain. The germline V gene encodes CDR1 SNHLY and CDR2 FYNNEI. Between the trimmed V and J ends, which lost 3 bases and 6 bases, there was a span of 12 bases. CDR3 length: 13 residues. The CDR3 loop reads CASSDRLPPEQYF. CDR3 in DNA: TGTGCCAGCAGTGATCGACTCCCCCCCGAGCAGTACTTC.

This clonotype was counted only a few times. CDR3 region: CSARADAGGREKLFF. CDR3 bases: TGCAGTGCTAGAGCGGATGCGGGGGGTAGAGAAAAACTGTTTTTT. The rearrangement uses TRBV20-1 and TRBJ1-4; D may be TRBD1 (5 bases). The CDR3 is 15 residues long. V was cut by 1 base and J by 8 bases, with 17 bases left in between. From germline, CDR1 is DFQATT and CDR2 SNEGSKA (reference sequence).